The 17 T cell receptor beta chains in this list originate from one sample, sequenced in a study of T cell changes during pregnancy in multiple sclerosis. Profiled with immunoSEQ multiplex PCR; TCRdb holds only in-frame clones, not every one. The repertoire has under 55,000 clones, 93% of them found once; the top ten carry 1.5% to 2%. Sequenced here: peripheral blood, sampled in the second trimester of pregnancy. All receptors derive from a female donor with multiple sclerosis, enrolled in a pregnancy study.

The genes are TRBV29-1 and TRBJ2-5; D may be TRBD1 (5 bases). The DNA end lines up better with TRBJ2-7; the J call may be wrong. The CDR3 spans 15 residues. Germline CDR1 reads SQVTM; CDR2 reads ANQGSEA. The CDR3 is CSVVPTLTDTYEQYF. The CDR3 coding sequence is TGCAGCGTCGTACCCACGTTGACAGACACCTACGAGCAGTACTTC.

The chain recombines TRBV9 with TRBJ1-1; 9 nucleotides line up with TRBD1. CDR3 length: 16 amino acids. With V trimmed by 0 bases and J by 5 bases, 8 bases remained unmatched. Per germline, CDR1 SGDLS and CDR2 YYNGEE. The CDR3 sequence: CASSVGPGTGNTEAFF. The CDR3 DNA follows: TGTGCCAGCAGCGTAGGCCCCGGGACAGGGAATACTGAAGCTTTCTTT.

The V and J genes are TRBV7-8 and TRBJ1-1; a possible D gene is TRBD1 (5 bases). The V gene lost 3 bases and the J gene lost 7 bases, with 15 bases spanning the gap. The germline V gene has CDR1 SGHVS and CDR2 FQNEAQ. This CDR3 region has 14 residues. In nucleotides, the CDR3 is TGTGCCAGCAGCTTTTCCGGGGGTCGAAATGAAGCTTTCTTT. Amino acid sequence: CASSFSGGRNEAFF.

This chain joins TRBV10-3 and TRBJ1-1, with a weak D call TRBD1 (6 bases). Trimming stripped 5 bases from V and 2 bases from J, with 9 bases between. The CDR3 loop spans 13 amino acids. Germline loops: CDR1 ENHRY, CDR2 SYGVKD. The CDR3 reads CAISTGKNTEAFF. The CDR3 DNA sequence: TGTGCCATCAGTACAGGGAAAAACACTGAAGCTTTCTTT.

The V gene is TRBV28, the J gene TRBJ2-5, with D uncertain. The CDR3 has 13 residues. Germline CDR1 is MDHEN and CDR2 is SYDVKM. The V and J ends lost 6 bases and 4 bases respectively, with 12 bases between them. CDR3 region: CASSGGLRETQYF. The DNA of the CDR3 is TGTGCCAGCAGCGGCGGCTTGAGAGAGACCCAGTACTTC.

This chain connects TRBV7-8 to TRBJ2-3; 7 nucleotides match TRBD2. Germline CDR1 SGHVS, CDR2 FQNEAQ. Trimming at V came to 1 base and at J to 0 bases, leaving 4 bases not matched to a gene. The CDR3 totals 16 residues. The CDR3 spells CASSLVGGISTDTQYF. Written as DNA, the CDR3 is TGTGCCAGCAGCTTAGTGGGGGGGATCAGCACAGATACGCAGTATTTT.

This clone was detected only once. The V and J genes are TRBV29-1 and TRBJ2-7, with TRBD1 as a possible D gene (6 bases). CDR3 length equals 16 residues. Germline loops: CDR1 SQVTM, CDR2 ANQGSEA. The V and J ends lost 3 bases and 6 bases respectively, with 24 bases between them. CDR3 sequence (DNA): TGCAGCGTTGAGTCCTTCAGTTTGGCCAGGGGAAGCGAGCAGTACTTC. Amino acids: CSVESFSLARGSEQYF.

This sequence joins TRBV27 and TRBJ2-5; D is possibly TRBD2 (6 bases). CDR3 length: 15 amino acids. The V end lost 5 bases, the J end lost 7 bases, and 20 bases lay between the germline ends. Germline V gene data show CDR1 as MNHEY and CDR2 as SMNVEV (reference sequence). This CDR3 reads CASSDTGLGGWTQYF. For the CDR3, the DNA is TGTGCCAGCAGTGACACGGGACTTGGCGGGTGGACCCAGTACTTC.

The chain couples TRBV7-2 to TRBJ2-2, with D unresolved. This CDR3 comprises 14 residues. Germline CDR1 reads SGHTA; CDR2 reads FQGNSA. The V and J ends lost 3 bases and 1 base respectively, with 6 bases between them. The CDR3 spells CASSFTVNTGELFF. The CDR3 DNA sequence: TGTGCCAGCAGCTTTACAGTGAACACCGGGGAGCTGTTTTTT.

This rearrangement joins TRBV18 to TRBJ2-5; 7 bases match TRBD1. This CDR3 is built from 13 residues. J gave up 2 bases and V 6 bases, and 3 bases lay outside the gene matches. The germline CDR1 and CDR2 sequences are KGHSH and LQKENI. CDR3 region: CASSPGQQETQYF. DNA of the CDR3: TGTGCCAGCTCCCCGGGACAGCAAGAGACCCAGTACTTC.

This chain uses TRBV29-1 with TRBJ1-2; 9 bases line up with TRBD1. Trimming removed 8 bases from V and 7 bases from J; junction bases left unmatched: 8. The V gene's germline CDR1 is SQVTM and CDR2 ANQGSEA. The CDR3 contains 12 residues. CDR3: CSTRDREVGYTF. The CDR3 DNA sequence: TGCAGCACCCGGGACAGGGAAGTTGGCTACACCTTC.

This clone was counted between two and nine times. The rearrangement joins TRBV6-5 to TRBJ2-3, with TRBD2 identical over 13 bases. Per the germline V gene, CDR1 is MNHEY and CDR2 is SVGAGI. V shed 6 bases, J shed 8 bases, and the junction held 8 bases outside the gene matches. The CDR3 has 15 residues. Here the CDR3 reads CASRRGTSGAATQYF. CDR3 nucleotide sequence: TGTGCCAGCAGACGCGGGACTAGCGGGGCCGCTACGCAGTATTTT.

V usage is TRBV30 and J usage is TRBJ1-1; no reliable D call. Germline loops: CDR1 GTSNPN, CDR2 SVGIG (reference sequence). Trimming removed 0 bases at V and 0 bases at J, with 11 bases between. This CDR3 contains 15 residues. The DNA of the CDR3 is TGTGCCTGGAGTGTCTCCACAGTGATGAACACTGAAGCTTTCTTT. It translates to CAWSVSTVMNTEAFF. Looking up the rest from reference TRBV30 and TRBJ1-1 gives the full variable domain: SQTIHQWPATLVQPVGSPLSLECTVEGTSNPNLYWYRQAAGRGLQLLFYSVGIGQISSEVPQNLSASRPQDRQFILSSKKLLLSDSGFYLCAWSVSTVMNTEAFFGQGTRLTVV.

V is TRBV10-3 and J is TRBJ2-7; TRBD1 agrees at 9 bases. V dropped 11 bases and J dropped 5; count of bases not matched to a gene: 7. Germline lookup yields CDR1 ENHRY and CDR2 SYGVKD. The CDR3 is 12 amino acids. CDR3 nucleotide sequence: TGTGCCGCAGGACAGGGGATTCACGAGCAGTACTTC. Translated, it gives CAAGQGIHEQYF.

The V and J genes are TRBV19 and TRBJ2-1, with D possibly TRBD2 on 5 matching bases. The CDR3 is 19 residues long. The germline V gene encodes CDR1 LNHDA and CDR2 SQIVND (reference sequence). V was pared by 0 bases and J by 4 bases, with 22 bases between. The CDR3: CASSIDRSGDGLFYNEQFF. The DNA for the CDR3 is TGTGCCAGTAGTATAGATCGGAGCGGCGACGGGCTGTTTTACAATGAGCAGTTCTTC.

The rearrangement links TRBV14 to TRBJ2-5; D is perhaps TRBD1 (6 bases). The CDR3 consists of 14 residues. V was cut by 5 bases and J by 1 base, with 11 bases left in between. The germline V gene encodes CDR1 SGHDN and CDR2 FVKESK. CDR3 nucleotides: TGTGCCAGCAGCAGAAGAGGGGGCCAAGAGACCCAGTACTTC. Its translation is CASSRRGGQETQYF.

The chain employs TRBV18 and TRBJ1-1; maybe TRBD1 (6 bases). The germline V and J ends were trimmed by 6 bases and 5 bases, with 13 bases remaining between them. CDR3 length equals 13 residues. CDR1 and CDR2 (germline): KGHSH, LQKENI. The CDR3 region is CASSPGQRTEAFF. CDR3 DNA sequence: TGTGCCAGCTCCCCGGGACAACGGACTGAAGCTTTCTTT.